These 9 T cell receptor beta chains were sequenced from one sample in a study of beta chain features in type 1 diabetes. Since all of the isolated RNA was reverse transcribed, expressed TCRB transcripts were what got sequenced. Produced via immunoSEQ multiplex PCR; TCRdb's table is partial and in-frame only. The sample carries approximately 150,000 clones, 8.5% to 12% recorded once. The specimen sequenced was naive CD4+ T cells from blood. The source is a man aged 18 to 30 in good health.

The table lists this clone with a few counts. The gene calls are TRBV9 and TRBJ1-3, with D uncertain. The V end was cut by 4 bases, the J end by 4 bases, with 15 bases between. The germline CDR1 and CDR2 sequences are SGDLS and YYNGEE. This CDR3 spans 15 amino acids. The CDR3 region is CASSPPGGRGNTIYF. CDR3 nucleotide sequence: TGTGCCAGCAGCCCCCCCGGTGGCAGGGGAAACACCATATATTTT.

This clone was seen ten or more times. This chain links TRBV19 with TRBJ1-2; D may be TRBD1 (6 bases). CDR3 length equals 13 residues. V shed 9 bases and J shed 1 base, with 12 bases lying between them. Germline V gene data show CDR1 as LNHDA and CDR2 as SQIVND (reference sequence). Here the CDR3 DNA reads TGTGCCAGCGGTCGGACAGTTAACTATGGCTACACCTTC. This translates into CASGRTVNYGYTF.

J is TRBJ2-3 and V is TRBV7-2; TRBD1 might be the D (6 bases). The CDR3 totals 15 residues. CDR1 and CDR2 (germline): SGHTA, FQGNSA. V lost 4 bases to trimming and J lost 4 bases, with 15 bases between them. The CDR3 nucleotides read TGTGCCAGCAGCTCAGGGGACACCCTCTCAGATACGCAGTATTTT. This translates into CASSSGDTLSDTQYF.

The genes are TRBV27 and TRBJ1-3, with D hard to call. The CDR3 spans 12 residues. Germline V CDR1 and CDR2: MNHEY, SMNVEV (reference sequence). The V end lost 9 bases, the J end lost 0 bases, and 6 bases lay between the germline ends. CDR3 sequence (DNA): TGTGCCAGTAGGAGCTCTGGAAACACCATATATTTT. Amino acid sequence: CASRSSGNTIYF.

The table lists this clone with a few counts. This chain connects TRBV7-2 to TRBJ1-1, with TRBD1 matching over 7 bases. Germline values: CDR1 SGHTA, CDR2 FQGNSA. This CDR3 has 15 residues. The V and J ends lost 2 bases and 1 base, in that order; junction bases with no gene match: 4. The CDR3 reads CASSLRQGWNTEAFF. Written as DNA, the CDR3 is TGTGCCAGCAGCTTACGACAGGGATGGAACACTGAAGCTTTCTTT.

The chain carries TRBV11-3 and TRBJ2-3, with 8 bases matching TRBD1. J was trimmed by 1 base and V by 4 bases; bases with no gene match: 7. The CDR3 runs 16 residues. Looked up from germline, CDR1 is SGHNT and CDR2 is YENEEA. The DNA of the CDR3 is TGTGCCAGCAGCTCGCAGGGGGCCCTGGGCACAGATACGCAGTATTTT. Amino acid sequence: CASSSQGALGTDTQYF.

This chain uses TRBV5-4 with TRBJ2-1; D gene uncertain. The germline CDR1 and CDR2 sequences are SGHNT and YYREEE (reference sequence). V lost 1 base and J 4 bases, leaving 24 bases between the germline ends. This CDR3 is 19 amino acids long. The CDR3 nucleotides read TGTGCCAGCAGCTTGTTCGGCGGCGACTCCAACCCCGTTTACAATGAGCAGTTCTTC. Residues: CASSLFGGDSNPVYNEQFF.

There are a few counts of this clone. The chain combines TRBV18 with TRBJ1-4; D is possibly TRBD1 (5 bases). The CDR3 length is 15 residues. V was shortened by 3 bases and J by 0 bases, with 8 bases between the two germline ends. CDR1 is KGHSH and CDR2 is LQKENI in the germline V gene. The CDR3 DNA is TGTGCCAGCTCACCGCAGGACACAACTAATGAAAAACTGTTTTTT. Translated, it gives CASSPQDTTNEKLFF.

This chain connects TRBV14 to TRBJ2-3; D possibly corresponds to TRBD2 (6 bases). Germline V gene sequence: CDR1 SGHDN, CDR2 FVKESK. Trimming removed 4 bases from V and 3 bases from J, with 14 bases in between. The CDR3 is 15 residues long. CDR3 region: CASSRYGSGTDTQYF. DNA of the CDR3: TGTGCCAGCAGCCGCTACGGGAGCGGGACAGATACGCAGTATTTT.